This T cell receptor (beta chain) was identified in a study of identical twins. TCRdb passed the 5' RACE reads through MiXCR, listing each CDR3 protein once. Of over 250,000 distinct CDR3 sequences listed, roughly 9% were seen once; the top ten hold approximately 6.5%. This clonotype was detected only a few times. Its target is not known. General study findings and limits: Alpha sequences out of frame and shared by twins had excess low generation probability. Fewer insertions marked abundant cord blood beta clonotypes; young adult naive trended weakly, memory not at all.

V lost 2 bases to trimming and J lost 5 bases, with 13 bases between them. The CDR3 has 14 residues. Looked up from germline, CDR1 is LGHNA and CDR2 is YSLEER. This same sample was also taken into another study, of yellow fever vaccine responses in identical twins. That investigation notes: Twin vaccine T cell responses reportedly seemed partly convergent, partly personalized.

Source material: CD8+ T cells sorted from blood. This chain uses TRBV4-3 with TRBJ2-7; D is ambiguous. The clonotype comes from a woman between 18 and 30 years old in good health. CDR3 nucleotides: TGCGCCAGCAGCCAATTAGGAGTACCCCACGAGCAGTACTTC. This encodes CASSQLGVPHEQYF.